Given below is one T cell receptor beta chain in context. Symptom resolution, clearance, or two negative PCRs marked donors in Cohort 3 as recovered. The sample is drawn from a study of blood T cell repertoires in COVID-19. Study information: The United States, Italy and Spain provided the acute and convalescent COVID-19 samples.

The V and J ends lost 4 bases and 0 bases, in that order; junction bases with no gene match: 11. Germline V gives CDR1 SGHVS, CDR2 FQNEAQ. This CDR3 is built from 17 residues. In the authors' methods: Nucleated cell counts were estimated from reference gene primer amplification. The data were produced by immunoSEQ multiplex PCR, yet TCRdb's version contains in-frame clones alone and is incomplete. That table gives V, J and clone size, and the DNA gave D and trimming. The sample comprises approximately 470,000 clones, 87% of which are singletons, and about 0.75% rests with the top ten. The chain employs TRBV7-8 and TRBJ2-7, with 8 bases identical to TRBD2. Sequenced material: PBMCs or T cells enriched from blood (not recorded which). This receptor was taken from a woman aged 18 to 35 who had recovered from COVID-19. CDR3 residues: CASSSKISGGLSYEQYF. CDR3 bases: TGTGCCAGCAGCTCCAAAATAAGCGGGGGCCTCTCCTACGAGCAGTACTTC.